The rows below give T cell receptor beta chains drawn from one sample of a study of T cell responses to AZD1222 COVID-19 vaccine. TCRdb's copy holds only in-frame clones and misses some; the assay was immunoSEQ multiplex PCR. The sample lists over 150,000 clones; around 88% were seen once. This specimen consisted of peripheral blood, obtained 28 days after the second AZD1222 dose. All receptors come from an adult who received the AZD1222 COVID-19 vaccine. Both conserved end residues are part of each CDR3. A D gene is named only where the DNA matches it firmly. Clone size appears in some rows only: once, few, many, or a class for an expanded clone.

>NA|TRBJ2-7|NA|TRBV15
TGTGCCACCAGCAGAGATTATAACGAGCAGTACTTC
CATSRDYNEQYF
>NA|TRBJ2-3|NA|TRBV12-3/TRBV12-4
TGTGCCAGCAGTTCCTCCCCTGAGGATACGCAGTATTTT
CASSSSPEDTQYF
>NA|TRBJ1-2|NA|TRBV28
TGTGCCAGCATGCAAGGCCGGGCGTATGGCTACACCTTC
CASMQGRAYGYTF
>NA|TRBJ2-3|NA|TRBV9
TGTGCCAGCAGCCGAGGGCAGGGCACAGATACGCAGTATTTT
CASSRGQGTDTQYF
>TRBD2|TRBJ2-3|NA|TRBV5-1
TGCGCCAGCAGCCCCCGGGGACGGGGGGAGTGGGCAGATACGCAGTATTTT
CASSPRGRGEWADTQYF
>NA|TRBJ1-5|once|TRBV19
TGTGCCAGTAGTATTTCAACAGGCAATCAGCCCCAGCATTTT
CASSISTGNQPQHF
>NA|TRBJ2-2|NA|TRBV10-3
TGTGCCATCAGTGAGTCCTCCGGGGGCGGGGAGCTGTTTTTT
CAISESSGGGELFF
>TRBD1|TRBJ1-1|NA|TRBV7-2
TGTGCCAGCAGCCAGGACAGGGCTGAAGCTTTCTTT
CASSQDRAEAFF
>NA|TRBJ1-1|NA|TRBV18
TGTGCCAGCTCACCACAAGCCCAGGGATCGAACACTGAAGCTTTCTTT
CASSPQAQGSNTEAFF
>TRBD1|TRBJ2-7|once|TRBV6-4
TGTGCCAGCAGTGACTCCCGACAGGGCAACTACGAGCAGTACTTC
CASSDSRQGNYEQYF
>TRBD1|TRBJ1-2|once|TRBV28
TGTGCCAGCAGTGCGGGACAGGGCTATGGCTACACCTTC
CASSAGQGYGYTF
>NA|TRBJ2-7|NA|TRBV2
TGTGCCAGCAGTGAAGCGGCCTTCTCCTACGAGCAGTACTTC
CASSEAAFSYEQYF
>NA|TRBJ2-7|NA|TRBV27
TGTGCCAGCAGTTTCCAGGGTAACGAGCAGTACTTC
CASSFQGNEQYF
>TRBD1|TRBJ2-2|NA|TRBV10-2
TGCGCCAGCACCGGGACAGGGGGGGCCGGGGAGCTGTTTTTT
CASTGTGGAGELFF
>NA|TRBJ1-5|NA|TRBV6-6
TGTGCCAGCAGACGAGCTGACAGTAGCAATCAGCCCCAGCATTTT
CASRRADSSNQPQHF
>NA|TRBJ2-7|NA|TRBV5-1
TGCGCCAGCAGCTTGGAAGGCGCCTACGAGCAGTACTTC
CASSLEGAYEQYF
>NA|TRBJ1-2|NA|TRBV19
TGTGCCAGTAGTGACGGACAGTATGGCTACACCTTC
CASSDGQYGYTF
>NA|TRBJ1-5|NA|TRBV6-2/TRBV6-3
TGTGCCAGCAGTTACAGAAACAATCAGCCCCAGCATTTT
CASSYRNNQPQHF
>NA|TRBJ1-3|NA|TRBV4-3
TGCGCCAGCAGCCAAGATCCAACTTCTGGAAACACCATATATTTT
CASSQDPTSGNTIYF
>TRBD1|TRBJ1-4|NA|TRBV4-1
TGCGCCAGCAGCCCGAAAACACCGGGACAGGGGATAGAAAAACTGTTTTTT
CASSPKTPGQGIEKLFF
>NA|TRBJ2-3|few|TRBV5-6
TGTGCCAGCAGCTTATACGGATCCCCCGCAGATACGCAGTATTTT
CASSLYGSPADTQYF
>NA|TRBJ1-6|NA|TRBV9
TGTGCCAGCAGCGCCGGACACAGCCTGAGCTCCTATAATTCACCCCTCCACTTT
CASSAGHSLSSYNSPLHF
>TRBD2|TRBJ2-3|NA|TRBV9
TGTGCCAGCAGCCCGGGAGGAACTAGCGGGGGCCTTACGCAGTATTTT
CASSPGGTSGGLTQYF
>NA|TRBJ2-6|NA|TRBV11-3
TGTGCCAGCAGCTCCGGAGTTCACTCTGGGGCCAACGTCCTGACTTTC
CASSSGVHSGANVLTF
>TRBD1|TRBJ1-2|NA|TRBV5-5
TGTGCCAGCAGCAAGGGACAGGGGTCGGCTGGCTACACCTTC
CASSKGQGSAGYTF
>NA|TRBJ2-7|NA|TRBV12-5
TGTGCTAGTGGTCACGGACGGTCCTACGAGCAGTACTTC
CASGHGRSYEQYF
>NA|TRBJ2-4|NA|TRBV12-5
TGTGCTAGTGGTTTGGCCGAACAGGGCGTCGGGGTCCAAAACATTCAGTACTTC
CASGLAEQGVGVQNIQYF